What follows are 24 T cell receptor beta chains derived from one specimen sequenced in a study of blood T cell repertoires in COVID-19. Sequencing used immunoSEQ multiplex PCR; TCRdb keeps in-frame clones, though not all of them. The sample carries hundreds of thousands of clones, 75% to 90% recorded once. Sequenced sample: peripheral blood. The receptors shown here come from a man between 40 and 49 years old with acute or convalescent COVID-19.

The chain combines TRBV5-1 with TRBJ2-7; D possibly corresponds to TRBD2 (6 bases). The germline V gene has CDR1 SGHRS and CDR2 YFSETQ. Trimming took off 2 bases at V and 4 bases at J, with 13 bases between the two ends. This CDR3 region has 14 residues. The CDR3 DNA follows: TGCGCCAGCAGCTTTAGTTTTAGCGGTTACGAGCAGTACTTC. It encodes CASSFSFSGYEQYF.

A word on this clone: The junction shows a germline mismatch at one end, possibly a read error. The chain links TRBV5-6 to TRBJ2-7; 10 bases match TRBD1. In germline, CDR1 is SGHDT, CDR2 YYEEEE. The CDR3 contains 12 residues. The CDR3 DNA is TGTGCCAGCACCCCGGGGACAGGGGAAGTCGACTTC. Protein sequence: CASTPGTGEVDF.

This clone has just a few counts. Other DNA sequences in this sample translate to the same CDR3. The V call is TRBV19, the J call TRBJ2-2; D is ambiguous. Trimming left V 1 base short and J 5 bases short, with 5 bases between. The length of the CDR3 is 13 residues. CDR1 LNHDA and CDR2 SQIVND come from the germline V gene (reference sequence). CDR3 amino acids: CASSIASTGELFF. As DNA, the CDR3 is TGTGCCAGTAGTATAGCCTCGACCGGGGAGCTGTTTTTT.

The chain combines TRBV30 with TRBJ1-5; 7 nucleotides match TRBD1. CDR3 length: 14 amino acids. CDR1 and CDR2 from the germline V gene are GTSNPN and SVGIG (reference sequence). Trimming took 1 base from V and 7 from J; bases not matched to a gene: 7. The CDR3, as DNA: TGTGCCTGGAGTGATTTAGGGGGCCGGCAGCCCCAGCATTTT. Protein sequence: CAWSDLGGRQPQHF.

The chain carries TRBV6-2 or TRBV6-3 and TRBJ2-4; 14 bases match TRBD2. After removal of 5 bases from V and 6 bases from J, the junction contained 3 bases not matched to a gene. CDR1 is MNHEY and CDR2 is SVGEGT in the germline V gene. This CDR3 spans 15 amino acids. The CDR3 nucleotides are TGTGCCAGCAGTCACGGACTAGCGGGAGGAAACATTCAGTACTTC. This translates into CASSHGLAGGNIQYF.

The gene calls are TRBV5-1 and TRBJ1-2, with TRBD1 identical over 7 bases. The V segment lost 7 bases and the J segment 4 bases; nucleotides outside the gene matches: 10. The CDR3 loop spans 14 amino acids. The germline V gene encodes CDR1 SGHRS and CDR2 YFSETQ. In DNA, the CDR3 is TGCGCCAGCGCGCGACCGGGACAGCTCTATGGCTACACCTTC. This translates into CASARPGQLYGYTF.

The chain joins TRBV30 to TRBJ1-3, with a tentative D call TRBD1 (5 bases). Germline loops: CDR1 GTSNPN, CDR2 SVGIG (reference sequence). Trimming took off 3 bases at V and 4 bases at J, with 13 bases between the two ends. The CDR3 contains 14 residues. The CDR3 sequence: CAWRSGGSGNTIYF. The CDR3 region has the DNA TGTGCCTGGAGGTCGGGGGGATCAGGAAACACCATATATTTT.

This clone showed up just once. The chain joins TRBV7-2 to TRBJ2-1, with 7 positions matching TRBD2. Germline assignment: CDR1 SGHTA and CDR2 FQGNSA. J was trimmed by 10 bases and V by 5 bases; bases with no gene match: 2. This CDR3 has 11 amino acids. The CDR3 DNA reads as TGTGCCAGCAGCGTACTAGCGGAGCAGTTCTTC. Protein: CASSVLAEQFF. Full variable domain (remainder filled in from reference TRBV7-2 and TRBJ2-1): GAGVSQSPSNKVTEKGKDVELRCDPISGHTALYWYRQSLGQGLEFLIYFQGNSAPDKSGLPSDRFSAERTGGSVSTLTIQRTQQEDSAVYLCASSVLAEQFFGPGTRLTVL.

The chain uses TRBV4-1 and TRBJ2-1; 11 positions match TRBD2. Trimming cost V 3 bases and J 4 bases; bases outside gene matches: 8. The germline CDR1 and CDR2 sequences are MGHRA and YSYEKL. The CDR3 contains 17 residues. The CDR3 loop reads CASSQVAGGPSYNEQFF. In DNA form, the CDR3 reads TGCGCCAGCAGCCAGGTAGCGGGAGGGCCTTCTTACAATGAGCAGTTCTTC.

The genes are TRBV11-2 and TRBJ2-7, with 7 bases that match TRBD2. CDR1 and CDR2 from the germline V gene are SGHAT and FQNNGV. The CDR3 length is 15 residues. V lost 1 base to trimming and J lost 2 bases; unmatched junction nucleotides: 5. The CDR3 spells CASSLGGRVTYEQYF. The CDR3 DNA sequence: TGTGCCAGCAGCTTAGGCGGGAGAGTCACCTACGAGCAGTACTTC.

The genes are TRBV29-1 and TRBJ1-4, with a tentative D call TRBD1 (6 bases). Trimming shortened V by 5 bases and J by 5 bases, and 15 bases separated the two germline ends. CDR3 length equals 14 residues. Germline V lookup: CDR1 SQVTM, CDR2 ANQGSEA. The CDR3 is CSVLTDRDNEKLFF. In DNA, the CDR3 is TGCAGCGTTCTTACGGACAGAGACAATGAAAAACTGTTTTTT.

Here the CDR3 reads CASSLASMGQGGTFNYGYTF. In nucleotides, the CDR3 is TGCGCCAGCAGCTTGGCCTCTATGGGACAGGGGGGTACTTTTAACTATGGCTACACCTTC. This chain uses TRBV5-1 with TRBJ1-2; 11 nucleotides match TRBD1. The CDR3 contains 20 residues. The germline V gene encodes CDR1 SGHRS and CDR2 YFSETQ. V lost 0 bases, J lost 1 base, and 14 bases stayed unmatched.

This rearrangement joins TRBV5-1 to TRBJ2-1, with TRBD2 identical over 10 bases. J was trimmed by 12 bases and V by 0 bases; bases with no gene match: 12. The CDR3 is 16 amino acids. Germline assignment: CDR1 SGHRS and CDR2 YFSETQ. CDR3 amino acids: CASSLAASGSRIVQFF. The CDR3 nucleotides read TGCGCCAGCAGCTTGGCGGCTAGCGGGAGTCGGATAGTGCAGTTCTTC.

J is TRBJ1-2 and V is TRBV19; 7 positions match TRBD1. The germline gives CDR1 LNHDA, CDR2 SQIVND (reference sequence). The CDR3 has 15 amino acids. J was trimmed by 2 bases and V by 3 bases; bases with no gene match: 6. CDR3 DNA sequence: TGTGCCAGTAGTATCCCCAGACAGGGCAACTATGGCTACACCTTC. This codes for CASSIPRQGNYGYTF.

The chain couples TRBV11-3 to TRBJ2-7; D might be TRBD2 (5 bases). Germline loops: CDR1 SGHNT, CDR2 YENEEA. The CDR3 totals 15 residues. The germline V and J ends were trimmed by 4 bases and 3 bases, with 16 bases remaining between them. The CDR3 region is CASSSWTESGYEQYF. The CDR3 DNA reads as TGTGCCAGCAGCTCCTGGACGGAAAGCGGCTACGAGCAGTACTTC. The full variable domain, its missing parts supplied by reference TRBV11-3 and TRBJ2-7, is EAGVVQSPRYKIIEKKQPVAFWCNPISGHNTLYWYLQNLGQGPELLIRYENEEAVDDSQLPKDRFSAERLKGVDSTLKIQPAELGDSAVYLCASSSWTESGYEQYFGPGTRLTVT.

The chain uses TRBV5-6 and TRBJ2-1, with 14 bases matching TRBD2. From germline, CDR1 is SGHDT and CDR2 YYEEEE. The CDR3 consists of 17 residues. J lost 8 bases, V lost 4 bases, and 11 bases had no gene match. In DNA, the CDR3 is TGTGCCAGCAGCGGCTTGGGACTAGCGGGAGATAAGGATGAGCAGTTCTTC. As protein: CASSGLGLAGDKDEQFF.

CDR3 DNA: TGTGCCAGCAGCTTCCCTGGAGGGTTGAACACCGGGGAGCTGTTTTTT. It translates to CASSFPGGLNTGELFF. This chain joins TRBV9 and TRBJ2-2; a possible D gene is TRBD2 (6 bases). This CDR3 comprises 16 residues. Germline V lookup: CDR1 SGDLS, CDR2 YYNGEE. V lost 4 bases and J lost 1, with 14 bases in between.

The CDR3 protein is CASSLISSGKETQYF. As DNA, the CDR3 is TGTGCCAGCAGCTTAATCTCTAGCGGGAAGGAGACCCAGTACTTC. The chain joins TRBV7-6 to TRBJ2-5; 9 bases are a match to TRBD2. Germline CDR1 is SGHVS and CDR2 is FNYEAQ. The length of the CDR3 is 15 residues. The V gene end was trimmed by 2 bases and the J gene end by 5 bases; junction bases not matched to a gene: 6. The variable domain in full, with the rest retrieved from reference TRBV7-6 and TRBJ2-5, is GAGVSQSPRYKVTKRGQDVALRCDPISGHVSLYWYRQALGQGPEFLTYFNYEAQQDKSGLPNDRFSAERPEGSISTLTIQRTEQRDSAMYRCASSLISSGKETQYFGPGTRLLVL.

The rearrangement joins TRBV7-8 to TRBJ1-3; maybe TRBD1 (6 bases). Germline lookup yields CDR1 SGHVS and CDR2 FQNEAQ. V lost 5 bases, J lost 0 bases, and 14 bases lay in between. This CDR3 has 16 amino acids. The CDR3 is CASSLAQGPSGNTIYF. In DNA form, the CDR3 reads TGTGCCAGCAGCCTCGCCCAGGGGCCCTCTGGAAACACCATATATTTT.

V and J are TRBV29-1 and TRBJ1-3; D perhaps matches TRBD1 (6 bases). V lost 6 bases, J lost 0 bases, and 18 bases lay in between. Germline assignment: CDR1 SQVTM and CDR2 ANQGSEA. The CDR3 sequence is 16 residues long. The CDR3 coding sequence is TGCAGCGTCGCAGGCTACGGGACATTCTCTGGAAACACCATATATTTT. Amino acid sequence: CSVAGYGTFSGNTIYF.

This clone turned up a few times. The chain couples TRBV11-2 to TRBJ2-1; 9 bases line up with TRBD2. The V segment lost 4 bases and the J segment 1 base; nucleotides outside the gene matches: 5. The germline CDR1 and CDR2 sequences are SGHAT and FQNNGV. This CDR3 comprises 16 residues. The CDR3 reads CASSSLAGLSYNEQFF. CDR3 DNA: TGTGCCAGCAGCTCACTAGCGGGTCTTTCCTACAATGAGCAGTTCTTC.

The chain is built from TRBV10-3 and TRBJ1-5, with 7 bases lining up with TRBD1. Trimming took 4 bases from V and 6 from J; bases not matched to a gene: 15. Germline V gene sequence: CDR1 ENHRY, CDR2 SYGVKD. The CDR3 length is 17 residues. CDR3 DNA: TGTGCCATCAGTGTCTCTTCACCAGGGGGTGGTGGTCAGCCCCAGCATTTT. Residues: CAISVSSPGGGGQPQHF.

The rearrangement uses TRBV7-8 and TRBJ1-5, with 8 positions matching TRBD1. V lost 4 bases, J lost 4 bases, and 9 bases stayed unmatched. The CDR3 runs 16 residues. Germline CDR1 reads SGHVS; CDR2 reads FQNEAQ. CDR3 nucleotides: TGTGCCAGCAGCTCCCTTGGACAGGGAGCAAATCAGCCCCAGCATTTT. Translated: CASSSLGQGANQPQHF.

This sequence joins TRBV18 and TRBJ2-7; 7 positions agree with TRBD1. This CDR3 has 15 residues. The J segment lost 6 bases and the V segment lost 3 bases, leaving 11 bases of the junction unmatched. The V gene's germline CDR1 is KGHSH and CDR2 LQKENI. The CDR3 coding sequence is TGTGCCAGCTCACCTTCGACAGGGCGCCGGGGCGAGCAGTACTTC. It yields the protein CASSPSTGRRGEQYF.